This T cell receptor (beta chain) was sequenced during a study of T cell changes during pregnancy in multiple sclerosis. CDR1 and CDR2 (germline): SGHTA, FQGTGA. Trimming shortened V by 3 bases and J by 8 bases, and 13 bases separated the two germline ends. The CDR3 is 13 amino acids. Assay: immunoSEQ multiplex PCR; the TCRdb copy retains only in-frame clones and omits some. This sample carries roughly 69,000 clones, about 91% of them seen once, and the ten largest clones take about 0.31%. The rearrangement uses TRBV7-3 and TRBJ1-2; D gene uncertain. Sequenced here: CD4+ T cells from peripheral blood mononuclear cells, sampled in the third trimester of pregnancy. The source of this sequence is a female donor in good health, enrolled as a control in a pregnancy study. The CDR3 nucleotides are TGTGCCAGCAGCTTCGGGAGGCGTGACGGCTACACCTTC. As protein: CASSFGRRDGYTF.